This T cell receptor (beta chain) was found in a study of human T cells and chemical hapten exposure. Study overall: Small volume differences among pooled libraries mainly caused per-sample TCR yield variation.

Overall study findings and caveats: Patch test score tracked positively with PT1 expanded TCR counts.

On this clonotype itself: Its antigen remains unidentified.

CDR3 size: 15 residues. The germline V gene has CDR1 MDHEN and CDR2 SYDVKM. V gave up 4 bases and J gave up 9 bases; unmatched junction bases: 11. Documented time point: pre-sensitization, week 0. Described treatment: therapeutic diphenylcyclopropenone sensitization with weekly scalp DPC. TCRdb processed the RACE reads anew with MiXCR; each CDR3 protein has one entry. Found here are 62,000 or so distinct CDR3 sequences, 10% to 11% of them singletons; the top ten hold 4.5% to 5.5%. The V gene is TRBV28, the J gene TRBJ2-7; 11 bases fit TRBD2. The receptor comes from a woman between 45 and 65 years old with alopecia areata. Some clones in this sample may be carry-over from other donors' samples. The material was whole blood, obtained in connection with sensitization to the hapten diphenylcyclopropenone (DPC). This CDR3 is CASSSLAGGPPGQYF. CDR3 bases: TGTGCCAGCAGTTCCTTAGCGGGAGGGCCCCCCGGGCAGTACTTC.